This entry describes one T cell receptor (beta chain). The CDR3 sequence is 16 residues long. V lost 4 bases to trimming and J lost 5 bases; unmatched junction nucleotides: 10. Germline V CDR1 and CDR2: SNHLY, FYNNEI. The data were obtained in a study of blood T cell repertoires in COVID-19. Data came from immunoSEQ multiplex PCR; TCRdb stores just in-frame clones and leaves some out. The table has hundreds of thousands of clones, about 83% seen once; the top ten hold 1.3%. The source is a woman in her twenties or thirties with COVID-19, enrolled during active disease. The chain is built from TRBV2 and TRBJ1-5, with 8 bases aligning to TRBD1. Sequencing was done on a sample of peripheral blood. The CDR3 reads CASSVWPGTGYQPQHF. The CDR3 DNA reads as TGTGCCAGCAGTGTCTGGCCGGGGACAGGTTATCAGCCCCAGCATTTT.